These T cell receptor beta chains were read from a single sample in a study of T cell repertoires in cytomegalovirus infection. TCRdb re-called the reads with MiXCR, one entry per CDR3 protein. The data hold about 530,000 distinct CDR3 sequences, with about a quarter observed a single time. Sample: PBMCs. All receptors derive from a human donor in good health (CMV status not recorded). Some clones in this sample may be carry-over from other donors' samples. The CDR3 runs from the conserved cysteine through the conserved F or W. The order of the fields is CDR3 protein, J gene, V gene.

CASSLAWGAGNTIYF TRBJ1-3 TRBV27
CASSPFRSNSYEQYF TRBJ2-7 TRBV7-2
CASSPGGGYENEKLFF TRBJ1-4 TRBV28
CASSQELGSTQYF TRBJ2-3 TRBV4-2
CASNFRAMNTEAFF TRBJ1-1 TRBV28
CASSPRLISGKTEGEQFF TRBJ2-1 TRBV7-8
CASSFSAGPYNEQFF TRBJ2-1 TRBV12-3/TRBV12-4
CASSLLQGRDYEQYF TRBJ2-7 TRBV7-6
CASSWTGKTNSNQPQHF TRBJ1-5 TRBV7-8
CASSFEPEHNQPQHF TRBJ1-5 TRBV6-1
CAISESPGLQFF TRBJ2-1 TRBV10-3
CASQLAGANEQFF TRBJ2-1 TRBV6-1
CSVGSGGFRNEQFF TRBJ2-1 TRBV29-1
CASSQREAPYNEQFF TRBJ2-1 TRBV4-3
CASSLGGTPPEAFF TRBJ1-1 TRBV7-9
CASSSRRGDYGYTF TRBJ1-2 TRBV4-1
CAISAGRSNEQFF TRBJ2-1 TRBV10-3
CASSPLGVDQPQHF TRBJ1-5 TRBV6-5
CASKGAYTEAFF TRBJ1-1 TRBV27
CASSLGLGRGATNEKLFF TRBJ1-4 TRBV13
CASTPFAVQGNNEQFF TRBJ2-1 TRBV7-9
CASRKPGHLNYGYTF TRBJ1-2 TRBV2
CASSLNTGGGMNTEAFF TRBJ1-1 TRBV12-3/TRBV12-4
CASSSGQGGQYTF TRBJ1-2 TRBV12-3/TRBV12-4
CASSLRGRGAGANVLTF TRBJ2-6 TRBV7-2
CASSLRQMNTEAFF TRBJ1-1 TRBV12-3/TRBV12-4
CAWSDVGSYNEQFF TRBJ2-1 TRBV30
CASSLAGYGNQPQHF TRBJ1-5 TRBV7-6
CASSLSLTSALDNEQFF TRBJ2-1 TRBV7-2
CSVVSGGGYGYTF TRBJ1-2 TRBV29-1
CASSPPYGTGELFF TRBJ2-2 TRBV18